The present T cell receptor (beta chain) was sequenced within a study of blood T cell repertoires in COVID-19. Overall study: Material from acute and convalescent COVID-19 was sourced from the United States, Italy and Spain. The cDNA or gDNA used as material had been derived from T cells, B-cell-depleted T cells, or PBMCs.

Germline assignment: CDR1 KGHSH and CDR2 LQKENI. V was clipped by 6 bases and J by 6 bases, with 21 bases between them. The CDR3 has 16 amino acids. The authors' processing: Amplification of reference gene primers was used by the study to estimate nucleated cell counts. Here immunoSEQ multiplex PCR was the method, and the copy in TCRdb shows in-frame clones only, minus some. The V and J calls and clone size come from that table; D and trimming were worked out from the DNA. The table lists a few hundred thousand clones, approximately 90% of them singletons. The sequence derives from a man younger than 45 with acute or convalescent COVID-19. The J gene is TRBJ2-1, the V gene TRBV18, with D perhaps TRBD2 (7 bases). The specimen sequenced was peripheral blood. The CDR3 coding sequence is TGTGCCAGCTCTTCCGGCTGGGCGGGGGCCCTCAATGAGCAGTTCTTC. Protein sequence: CASSSGWAGALNEQFF.